The clone carrying this T cell receptor (beta chain) came up a few times. As yet, its antigen is unknown. The CDR3 runs 18 residues. V shed 5 bases, J shed 2 bases, and the junction held 12 bases outside the gene matches. Germline CDR1 is MGHDK and CDR2 is SYGVNS. Then a second PCR, running about 6 to 11 cycles, was carried out with a sample-barcoded 5' primer and a J-beta primer mix. TCRdb called the 5' RACE reads again in MiXCR, with one record for every CDR3 protein. This sample has 750,000 to 1,000,000 distinct CDR3 sequences, with under 35% found just once. The sample originates from a study of blood T cells in healthy people across ages. Study conclusions and caveats: Greater diversity and more naive CD4+ cells were seen in long-lived donors than in aged donors.

This same sample was also taken into another study, of T cells of mothers and their children. As that report states: Inherited differences only slightly affect thymic shaping of TCR recombination output.

Sequencing input: blood. This rearrangement joins TRBV25-1 to TRBJ2-1; 10 bases match TRBD2. This receptor was taken from a woman in her 40s in good health. The CDR3 loop is CASSRGAGGPLTYNEQFF. CDR3 bases: TGTGCCAGCAGTCGGGGAGCGGGGGGGCCCCTGACCTACAATGAGCAGTTCTTC.